A single TCR beta chain is shown here with its context. Only in-frame clones appear in the TCRdb table, and some are missing; sequencing was by immunoSEQ multiplex PCR. The data hold about 17,000 clones, with approximately 69% observed a single time. The data originate from a study of sequential checkpoint blockade in melanoma. V lost 4 bases to trimming and J lost 2 bases, with 14 bases between them. Germline V gives CDR1 SGHDT, CDR2 YYEEEE. The CDR3 spans 15 residues. Specified treatment: randomized to nivolumab then ipilimumab (arm A) or the reverse (arm B). The material was CD8+ T cells sorted from blood (inferred from file names), obtained from a patient given nivolumab and ipilimumab in sequence. The chain joins TRBV5-6 to TRBJ2-3, with D maybe TRBD2 (6 bases). This clonotype was obtained from a human donor with melanoma. CDR3 nucleotide sequence: TGTGCCAGCAGCCCCGGTCCGGGGGTCACAGATACGCAGTATTTT. This sequence encodes CASSPGPGVTDTQYF.